Listed below are T cell receptor beta chains from one sample, sequenced in a study of blood T cell repertoires in COVID-19. Data came from immunoSEQ multiplex PCR; TCRdb stores just in-frame clones and leaves some out. The data hold some 310,000 clones, with 90% observed a single time. Material for sequencing was peripheral blood. These receptors were obtained from a woman aged 25 to 45 with COVID-19, enrolled during active disease. Each CDR3 is given with its conserved first and last residue. D genes are given only for firm matches. Not every row has a clone size; where given, it reads once, few, many or a size class.

d_call,v_call,clone_size,j_call,cdr3_aa,cdr3_nt
-,TRBV24-1,once,TRBJ2-1,CATSDLQGSYNEQFF,TGTGCCACCAGTGATTTACAGGGCTCCTACAATGAGCAGTTCTTC
TRBD1,TRBV28,few,TRBJ1-4,CASSIPGGQKLFF,TGTGCCAGCAGCATCCCAGGGGGCCAAAAACTGTTTTTT
TRBD2,TRBV9,-,TRBJ2-1,CASSVGGSGALNEQFF,TGTGCCAGCAGCGTAGGAGGTAGCGGGGCTCTTAATGAGCAGTTCTTC
-,TRBV5-4,-,TRBJ2-7,CASSSLGEQYF,TGTGCCAGCAGCTCCCTCGGGGAGCAGTACTTC
TRBD2,TRBV25-1,-,TRBJ2-3,CASSSGGTDTQYF,TGTGCCAGCTCTAGCGGAGGCACAGATACGCAGTATTTT
-,TRBV28,-,TRBJ1-5,CASSISNQPQHF,TGTGCCAGCAGTATCTCCAATCAGCCCCAGCATTTT
-,TRBV5-1,-,TRBJ2-3,CASSFQDSSSTDTQYF,TGCGCCAGCAGCTTCCAGGACAGTTCTAGCACAGATACGCAGTATTTT
-,TRBV11-2,-,TRBJ1-2,CASSPRRGSGYGYTF,TGTGCCAGCAGCCCCCGTCGCGGGTCTGGCTATGGCTACACCTTC
-,TRBV5-1,-,TRBJ2-7,CASSLAGRRGYEQYF,TGCGCCAGCAGCTTGGCCGGAAGGAGGGGCTACGAGCAGTACTTC
TRBD2,TRBV7-2,few,TRBJ2-7,CASSLDGLAGTYEQYF,TGTGCCAGCAGCTTAGATGGCCTAGCGGGAACCTACGAGCAGTACTTC
-,TRBV30,-,TRBJ2-7,CAWSVPGTYEQYF,TGTGCCTGGAGTGTTCCGGGAACTTACGAGCAGTACTTC
-,TRBV12-3/TRBV12-4,-,TRBJ1-1,CASSIGQNTEAFF,TGTGCCAGCAGTATCGGACAGAACACTGAAGCTTTCTTT
TRBD2,TRBV5-1,few,TRBJ2-7,CASSLSGTGGSSYEQYF,TGCGCCAGCAGCTTGTCAGGAACCGGCGGGAGCTCCTACGAGCAGTACTTC
-,TRBV12-5,-,TRBJ1-1,CASGPEGVGTEAFF,TGTGCTAGTGGCCCCGAGGGGGTAGGCACTGAAGCTTTCTTT
-,TRBV7-9,-,TRBJ2-1,CASSPTRSSSYNEQFF,TGTGCCAGCAGCCCAACTAGGTCCAGCTCCTACAATGAGCAGTTCTTC
TRBD1,TRBV6-5,-,TRBJ2-2,CASSRDRATGELFF,TGTGCCAGCAGTAGGGACAGGGCCACCGGGGAGCTGTTTTTT
-,TRBV30,once,TRBJ1-2,CACRLQGYGYTF,TGTGCCTGTCGGCTCCAGGGCTATGGCTACACCTTC
TRBD2,TRBV5-6,once,TRBJ2-7,CASSGIAGVWDEQYF,TGTGCCAGCAGCGGGATAGCGGGAGTCTGGGACGAGCAGTACTTC
-,TRBV3-1/TRBV3-2,-,TRBJ2-7,CASSQDLGPYEQYF,TGTGCCAGCAGCCAAGATCTGGGGCCATACGAGCAGTACTTC
TRBD2,TRBV27,-,TRBJ2-1,CASQVILAGGLVEQFF,TGTGCCAGCCAGGTCATACTAGCGGGAGGGCTAGTTGAGCAGTTCTTC
-,TRBV7-6,-,TRBJ1-1,CASSLVSGNTEAFF,TGTGCCAGCAGCTTAGTGTCAGGGAACACTGAAGCTTTCTTT
TRBD2,TRBV2,once,TRBJ2-1,CASSVRTSGNNEQFF,TGTGCCAGCAGTGTCAGGACTAGCGGAAACAATGAGCAGTTCTTC
-,TRBV15,-,TRBJ2-7,CATSREFGVYEQYF,TGTGCCACCAGCAGAGAGTTCGGGGTCTACGAGCAGTACTTC
-,TRBV7-2,-,TRBJ2-5,CASGRYQETQYF,TGTGCCAGCGGGAGGTACCAAGAGACCCAGTACTTC
-,TRBV11-3,-,TRBJ2-5,CASSSAPGACLETQYF,TGTGCCAGCAGCTCCGCCCCAGGGGCGTGCTTAGAGACCCAGTACTTC
TRBD1,TRBV7-9,-,TRBJ1-1,CASSLNGQGASGAFF,TGTGCCAGCAGCTTAAATGGTCAGGGGGCTTCCGGAGCTTTCTTT
-,TRBV12-3/TRBV12-4,-,TRBJ1-2,CASSLQGHGYTF,TGTGCCAGCAGTCTACAGGGTCATGGCTACACCTTC
-,TRBV19,-,TRBJ1-3,CASSPYSGESSSGNTIYF,TGTGCCAGTAGTCCCTACTCCGGAGAGTCGAGCTCTGGAAACACCATATATTTT
-,TRBV11-1,-,TRBJ2-5,CASSFSGRATQYF,TGTGCCAGCAGCTTTTCCGGTCGAGCGACCCAGTACTTC
TRBD1,TRBV10-3,few,TRBJ2-7,CAISGGTGVIVYEQYF,TGTGCCATCAGTGGGGGGACAGGGGTAATAGTCTACGAGCAGTACTTC
-,TRBV7-9,-,TRBJ1-5,CASSSGLLQPQHF,TGTGCCAGCAGCTCGGGACTGTTACAGCCCCAGCATTTT
TRBD1,TRBV11-1,-,TRBJ2-3,CASSLNGQGTDTQYF,TGTGCCAGCAGCTTAAATGGACAGGGCACAGATACGCAGTATTTT
TRBD1,TRBV5-1,once,TRBJ2-1,CASSLGQGGNNEQFF,TGCGCCAGCAGCCTTGGACAGGGTGGCAACAATGAGCAGTTCTTC
-,TRBV19,-,TRBJ2-7,CASSIGGKNYEQYF,TGTGCCAGTAGTATTGGCGGGAAGAACTACGAGCAGTACTTC
-,TRBV2,-,TRBJ1-2,CASSEEPDYGYTF,TGTGCCAGCAGTGAAGAACCGGACTATGGCTACACCTTC
-,TRBV27,-,TRBJ2-3,CASSPEVSTDTQYF,TGTGCCAGCAGTCCTGAGGTTAGCACAGATACGCAGTATTTT
-,TRBV2,few,TRBJ2-1,CASSPKTGGEFF,TGTGCCAGCAGTCCAAAAACAGGTGGGGAGTTCTTC
TRBD2,TRBV4-2,-,TRBJ2-7,CASSHRTSGASYEQYF,TGTGCCAGCAGCCACAGGACTAGCGGGGCCTCCTACGAGCAGTACTTC
-,TRBV14,-,TRBJ2-3,CASSQDPGIPDTQYF,TGTGCCAGCAGCCAAGATCCCGGGATACCAGATACGCAGTATTTT
TRBD1,TRBV9,-,TRBJ1-2,CASRRLDRENYYGYTF,TGTGCCAGCAGACGACTTGACAGGGAGAATTACTATGGCTACACCTTC
-,TRBV29-1,-,TRBJ1-1,CSVEYKLNTEAFF,TGCAGCGTTGAATACAAGTTGAACACTGAAGCTTTCTTT
TRBD1,TRBV5-6,-,TRBJ2-4,CASSLIWDSENIQYF,TGTGCCAGCAGCTTAATCTGGGACAGCGAAAACATTCAGTACTTC
TRBD1,TRBV5-6,-,TRBJ1-2,CASSSVADRGVYGYTF,TGTGCCAGCAGTTCAGTGGCGGACAGGGGCGTCTATGGCTACACCTTC
TRBD2,TRBV9,-,TRBJ2-3,CASSPRLAGTDTQYF,TGTGCCAGCAGCCCCCGGCTAGCGGGCACAGATACGCAGTATTTT
-,TRBV19,-,TRBJ2-3,CASSSQGHSGDTQYF,TGTGCCAGTAGTTCACAGGGTCATAGTGGGGATACGCAGTATTTT
TRBD1,TRBV7-9,few,TRBJ1-2,CASSSLISRQGRNGYTF,TGTGCCAGCAGCTCCCTAATATCGAGACAGGGGAGGAATGGCTACACCTTC
-,TRBV28,-,TRBJ1-1,CASSKSVGENTEAFF,TGTGCCAGCAGTAAATCAGTAGGGGAGAACACTGAAGCTTTCTTT
-,TRBV3-1/TRBV3-2,-,TRBJ2-3,CASSQDLITQYF,TGTGCCAGCAGCCAAGATCTAATCACGCAGTATTTT
TRBD2,TRBV6-1,-,TRBJ2-1,CASSELAGAINEQFF,TGTGCCAGCAGTGAATTAGCGGGAGCGATTAATGAGCAGTTCTTC
TRBD1,TRBV2,-,TRBJ1-1,CASSEVKAGGAGTEAFF,TGTGCCAGCAGTGAAGTTAAGGCAGGGGGCGCAGGAACTGAAGCTTTCTTT
-,TRBV19,-,TRBJ2-1,CASSIALGSSYNEQFF,TGTGCCAGTAGTATAGCCCTCGGGAGCTCCTACAATGAGCAGTTCTTC
TRBD2,TRBV28,-,TRBJ2-7,CASSLLVVAGYEQYF,TGTGCCAGCAGTTTATTGGTAGTAGCGGGCTACGAGCAGTACTTC
TRBD2,TRBV5-4,-,TRBJ2-1,CASRNSGGLNEQFF,TGTGCCAGCCGAAATAGCGGGGGCCTTAATGAGCAGTTCTTC
-,TRBV19,-,TRBJ1-2,CASSVDGTRYGYTF,TGTGCCAGTAGTGTCGACGGGACACGATATGGCTACACCTTC
TRBD2,TRBV5-1,once,TRBJ2-3,CASRKGLAGEDTQYF,TGCGCCAGCAGGAAAGGACTAGCGGGAGAGGATACGCAGTATTTT
-,TRBV4-1,-,TRBJ2-7,CASSQDSSPLVLEQYF,TGCGCCAGCAGCCAAGATTCGTCACCGCTGGTACTCGAGCAGTACTTC
-,TRBV6-6,once,TRBJ1-1,CASSPPGGGAFF,TGTGCCAGCAGTCCACCCGGCGGGGGTGCTTTCTTT
-,TRBV18,-,TRBJ2-1,CASSPGDGSSYNEQFF,TGTGCCAGCTCACCAGGAGACGGGAGCTCCTACAATGAGCAGTTCTTC
TRBD1,TRBV2,-,TRBJ2-1,CASRTDRGTGEQFF,TGTGCCAGCAGAACGGACAGGGGAACGGGAGAGCAGTTCTTC